This T cell receptor beta chain was recorded in a study of OX40 agonist ivuxolimab in advanced cancers. The wider study: Patients got intravenous ivuxolimab at 0.01 to 10 mg/kg every 2 weeks. Enrolled patients in dose escalation had cancers that were hepatocellular carcinoma, melanoma, renal cell or head and neck cancer. Prior anti-PD-1, anti-PD-L1 or anti-CTLA-4 therapy was allowed; 40% had some. Study results and caveats: By week 6 at 0.1 to 3.0 mg/kg, blood CD4+ and CD8+ T cells had expanded clonally.

A word on this clone: Its antigen remains unidentified.

Sequenced by immunoSEQ multiplex PCR; TCRdb stores in-frame clones only, minus some. The sample lists some 14,000 clones; approximately 80% were seen once. V gave up 2 bases and J gave up 0 bases, with 11 bases separating them. CDR1 MNHNY and CDR2 SVGAGI come from the germline V gene (reference sequence). CDR3 length: 15 amino acids. The TCR was taken from an adult with an advanced solid tumor such as melanoma, head and neck, liver or kidney cancer. This sample comprised CD4+ or CD8+ T cells sorted from blood, obtained in a trial of the OX40 agonist ivuxolimab. The chain has TRBV6-6 and TRBJ2-7; D not certain. CDR3 sequence: CASSYEPSSSYEQYF. CDR3 DNA: TGTGCCAGCAGTTACGAGCCGTCGAGCTCCTACGAGCAGTACTTC.